The TCR beta chain described here comes from a study of cytomegalovirus exposure and HLA in healthy donors. Whole-study context: Sequencing of about 200 million T cells in an earlier analysis found 95 million to 120 million unique TCR beta sequences.

Turning to this clone: The antigen remains unidentified.

V was pared by 4 bases and J by 3 bases, with 9 bases of the junction left unmatched. The CDR3 loop spans 15 amino acids. The germline V gene has CDR1 SGHTA and CDR2 FQGTGA. The study ran its PCR with 60 Vbeta and 13 Jbeta primers. Some clones are missing from TCRdb's copy, which holds only in-frame ones; the method was immunoSEQ multiplex PCR. The data hold 170,000 or so clones, with around 80% observed a single time. Study observations and caveats: Follow-up analysis seemed to connect common viral pathogens with several of the most significant clusters identified. Trimming of TCR beta V- and J-genes showed a link, identified in a later analysis, to a missense DCLRE1C variant. Fewer N-insertions than the roughly 670-donor mean were reportedly shown by an Asian-associated ancestry cluster in a later analysis.

The J gene is TRBJ2-7, the V gene TRBV7-3; 7 bases are shared with TRBD1. Sequences were obtained from PBMCs. The TCR comes from a young man in good health and CMV-seropositive. Written as DNA, the CDR3 is TGTGCCAGCAGCTCAGAGGGACAGCCAATCTACGAGCAGTACTTC. As protein: CASSSEGQPIYEQYF.